The TCR beta chain under discussion was sequenced for a study of blood T cells in healthy people across ages (dated by TCRdb to between 2014 and 2017). About the study as a whole: In model experiments, roughly one uniquely barcoded TCR beta cDNA molecule per two T cells was captured by template switching. Age-related changes in TCR beta repertoire diversity were measured in the study by deep sequencing normalized with unique cDNA molecular identifiers. The donors were split into four age groups: young (average approximately 16 years), middle-aged (roughly 39), aged (approximately 60) and long-lived (over 80). Donors of different ages were randomly distributed across sequencing lanes to avoid experimental bias. Two additional independent replicas of 1 million unique cDNA reads from the same blood draw were analyzed for two donors (one aged 18 to 30 and one aged 80 or older). What the work shows at the level of the full study, not this receptor alone: Total diversity estimates from one million sequenced T cells were considered lower bounds and underestimates. Observed TCR beta diversity per million T cells fell roughly linearly with age, and a significant reduction was already apparent by age about 36. Conclusive comparison of naive and antigen-experienced compartments was prevented by the profiling of bulk unsorted PBMCs. Compared with the aged group, more naive CD4+ T cells, fewer expanded clones and increased TCR diversity were shown by the long-lived group, suggesting age selection. The CMV infection status of donors was not known, potentially confounding age-related changes in expanded clonotypes. The percentage of naive T cells measured by flow cytometry correlated strongly with observed TCR beta diversity.

Receptors were amplified or captured by 5' RACE. Sequencing was performed on an Illumina HiSeq 2500. A second PCR of about 6 to 12 cycles was run with a J-beta primer mix and a sample-barcoded 5' primer. A unique molecular identifier was introduced onto each TCR beta cDNA molecule by a template-switch 5' adaptor carrying 12 random nucleotides. Each sample yielded at least 3 million CDR3-containing paired-end reads. First-strand cDNA synthesis was performed from all RNA using the Mint cDNA synthesis kit, with priming by a TRBC-specific oligonucleotide. Following uracil-DNA glycosylase treatment, a first 18-cycle PCR with universal primers M1SS and BC2_uni_R was performed on all cDNA. As for the original processing: Each sample was normalized by randomly selecting 1 million high-quality reads, each carrying a distinct molecular identifier. Reads with shared molecular identifiers were discarded instead of being binned into consensus sequences. MiTCR, set to a Q25 quality threshold and the strictest error-elimination algorithm, was used for CDR3 identification, clonotype clustering and error correction. A nonparametric unseen species model with Euler transformation was used to estimate a lower bound on total TCR beta diversity. TCRdb trimmed public reads at Q25 via fastp, called clones via MiXCR and kept in-frame beta chains. Rows are unified per CDR3 protein, each entry keeping the most common DNA and genes. These V and J calls are TCRdb output, not the study's own analysis. The table for this sample lists 800,000 to 950,000 distinct CDR3 sequences; 36% of them were counted only once. The ten largest clones capture 10% to 15% of the sample.

Systemically healthy Caucasian individuals from Russia, 39 in total and aged roughly 6 to 95 years, were included as donors. Each donor gave roughly 11 milliliters of peripheral blood, drawn into EDTA-treated Vacutainer tubes. PBMCs were isolated by Ficoll-Paque density-gradient centrifugation, with at least 7 million obtained per sample. Total RNA was extracted from PBMCs with Trizol reagent, with at least 5.5 micrograms obtained per sample. Naive CD45RAhigh/CD27high T cell percentages were measured by flow cytometry on a PBMC aliquot from every donor. V is clipped by 5 bases and J by 6 bases, and the sequence between their germline boundaries is 14 bases long. CDR3 length: 15 amino acids, cysteine to phenylalanine. Solely the CDR3 DNA is kept, with 45 bases framed from the first base. This clonotype was picked up a small number of times. Its cognate antigen has yet to be identified. Qualities for individual bases were not recorded, and no much larger clone is one base off.

The source of this sequence is a young man in good health. Sequencing was done on a sample of blood. This chain joins TRBV12-3 or TRBV12-4 to TRBJ1-6; a tentative D call is TRBD1 (5 bases match). The nucleotide sequence reads as follows: TGTGCCAGCAGTCTAAGACCTCAGGGTAATTCACCCCTCCACTTT. It translates to CASSLRPQGNSPLHF.